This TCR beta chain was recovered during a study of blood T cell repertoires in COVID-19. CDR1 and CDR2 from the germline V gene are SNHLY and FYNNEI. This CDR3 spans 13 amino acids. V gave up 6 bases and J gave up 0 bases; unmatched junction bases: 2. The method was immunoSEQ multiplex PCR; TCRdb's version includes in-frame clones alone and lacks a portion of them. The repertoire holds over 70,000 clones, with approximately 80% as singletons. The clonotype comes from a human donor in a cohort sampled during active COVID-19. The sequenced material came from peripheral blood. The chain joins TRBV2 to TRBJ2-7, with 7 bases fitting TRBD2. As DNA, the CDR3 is TGTGCCAGCAGCGGGGACTACTCCTACGAGCAGTACTTC. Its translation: CASSGDYSYEQYF.